The rows below give T cell receptor beta chains drawn from one sample of a study of T-cell memory formation after mild COVID-19. A single record per CDR3 protein comes from TCRdb applying MiXCR to the 5' RACE reads. The profile covers approximately 150,000 distinct CDR3 sequences, with roughly a fifth appearing a single time and 2% to 2.5% taken by the ten largest. The sample consisted of PBMCs or a T cell subset sorted from them (not recorded which). These receptor sequences come from an adult woman who had mild COVID-19 (a few samples of this study predate the infection). Cell type and time point are not known. The CDR3 runs from the conserved cysteine through the conserved F or W. D genes are given only for firm matches. Rows give clone size only sometimes, using once, few, many, or a class for an expanded clone.

.,.,TRBJ1-3,TRBV7-2,CASRREFSGNTIYF,TGTGCCAGCAGACGGGAATTCTCTGGAAACACCATATATTTT
TRBD1,few,TRBJ2-4,TRBV5-6,CASSLQDRADIQYF,TGTGCCAGCAGCCTCCAGGACAGGGCAGACATTCAGTACTTC
.,.,TRBJ2-7,TRBV4-2,CASSQGGLVSYEQYF,TGTGCCAGCAGCCAAGGAGGGCTGGTCTCCTACGAGCAGTACTTC
.,.,TRBJ1-1,TRBV19,CASSTGSGNTEAFF,TGTGCCAGTAGTACCGGGAGTGGGAACACTGAAGCTTTCTTT
.,few,TRBJ2-7,TRBV20-1,CSARDSGLGLYEQYF,TGCAGTGCTAGAGATTCAGGGTTGGGCCTCTACGAGCAGTACTTC
.,.,TRBJ1-2,TRBV20-1,CSARVGGYGYTF,TGCAGTGCTAGAGTGGGGGGCTATGGCTACACCTTC
TRBD2,.,TRBJ2-1,TRBV18,CASQREGRAYNEQFF,TGTGCCAGCCAGCGGGAGGGCCGGGCCTACAATGAGCAGTTCTTC
TRBD1,.,TRBJ2-1,TRBV5-4,CASSPVVRDSSYNEQFF,TGTGCCAGCAGCCCCGTAGTCCGGGACAGCTCCTACAATGAGCAGTTCTTC
TRBD1,few,TRBJ2-5,TRBV3-1,CASSQGQGQETQYF,TGTGCCAGCAGCCAAGGACAGGGGCAAGAGACCCAGTACTTC
.,.,TRBJ2-7,TRBV12-3/TRBV12-4,CASSPTGDSTYEQYF,TGTGCCAGCAGTCCAACGGGGGACAGCACCTACGAGCAGTACTTC
.,.,TRBJ1-1,TRBV9,CASSVGQMNTEAFF,TGTGCCAGCAGCGTAGGGCAGATGAACACTGAAGCTTTCTTT
TRBD1,few,TRBJ2-7,TRBV5-1,CASSLTWTGAYEQYF,TGCGCCAGCAGCTTGACCTGGACAGGAGCCTACGAGCAGTACTTC
TRBD2,.,TRBJ2-7,TRBV6-2/TRBV6-3,CASSYSTVTGGRADEQYF,TGTGCCAGCAGTTACTCGACCGTTACGGGCGGGAGGGCCGACGAGCAGTACTTC
.,few,TRBJ2-1,TRBV5-5,CASSGANRNEQFF,TGTGCCAGCAGTGGTGCCAACCGCAATGAGCAGTTCTTC
TRBD2,.,TRBJ2-3,TRBV6-5,CASKQRGGRDTQYF,TGTGCCAGCAAACAGCGGGGGGGCCGAGATACGCAGTATTTT
.,.,TRBJ1-1,TRBV18,CASSPRQLNTEAFF,TGTGCCAGCTCACCCCGACAGTTGAACACTGAAGCTTTCTTT
.,.,TRBJ1-1,TRBV5-1,CASSLEVMNTEAFF,TGCGCCAGCAGCTTGGAAGTCATGAACACTGAAGCTTTCTTT
.,.,TRBJ2-1,TRBV4-3,CASSQGGGPDNEQFF,TGCGCCAGCAGCCAAGGTGGGGGACCTGACAATGAGCAGTTCTTC
.,few,TRBJ2-3,TRBV29-1,CSVASVHGVGQDTQYF,TGCAGCGTTGCCTCCGTCCACGGGGTAGGTCAAGATACGCAGTATTTT